This is a list of T cell receptor beta chains from one sample in a study of beta chain features in type 1 diabetes. Assay used: immunoSEQ multiplex PCR; TCRdb lists only in-frame clones, some missing. This sample has hundreds of thousands of clones; roughly 16% occur once, and the top ten carry approximately 0.099%. The sample comprised naive CD4+ T cells from blood. These TCRs come from a man between 18 and 29 years old in good health. Both conserved end residues are part of each CDR3. The order of the fields is clone size, J gene, D gene, V gene, CDR3 DNA, CDR3 protein. D genes are given only for firm matches. Some rows have no size entry. The others give once, few or many, or a class for an expanded clone.

clone_size: .; j_call: TRBJ2-7; d_call: .; v_call: TRBV5-1; cdr3_nt: TGCGCCAGCAGCTCCGAGTACGAGCAGTACTTC; cdr3_aa: CASSSEYEQYF
clone_size: .; j_call: TRBJ2-5; d_call: .; v_call: TRBV5-6; cdr3_nt: TGTGCCAGCAGCTTGGCCCCCAATAGGCGATGGGACGAGACCCAGTACTTC; cdr3_aa: CASSLAPNRRWDETQYF
clone_size: .; j_call: TRBJ1-3; d_call: .; v_call: TRBV6-5; cdr3_nt: TGTGCCAGCAACGGCGGCAGCTCTGGAAACACCATATATTTT; cdr3_aa: CASNGGSSGNTIYF
clone_size: .; j_call: TRBJ2-7; d_call: .; v_call: TRBV25-1; cdr3_nt: TGTGCCAGCAGTGAGCCAGGGAACAGAGCTCTCGAGCAGTACTTC; cdr3_aa: CASSEPGNRALEQYF
clone_size: few; j_call: TRBJ2-2; d_call: TRBD1; v_call: TRBV11-2; cdr3_nt: TGTGCCAGCAGCCTGATCAGGACAGGGGAAGACGGGGAGCTGTTTTTT; cdr3_aa: CASSLIRTGEDGELFF
clone_size: .; j_call: TRBJ1-2; d_call: .; v_call: TRBV5-4; cdr3_nt: TGTGCCAGCAGCTTGGGTCGAGGGTCCGGTGGCTACACCTTC; cdr3_aa: CASSLGRGSGGYTF
clone_size: few; j_call: TRBJ1-2; d_call: .; v_call: TRBV19; cdr3_nt: TGTGCCAGTAACACCCTGGACAGATCCTATGGCTACACCTTC; cdr3_aa: CASNTLDRSYGYTF
clone_size: few; j_call: TRBJ2-1; d_call: TRBD2; v_call: TRBV5-1; cdr3_nt: TGCGCCAGCAGCCCTGGGACTAGCGGTCACAATGAGCAGTTCTTC; cdr3_aa: CASSPGTSGHNEQFF
clone_size: few; j_call: TRBJ1-1; d_call: .; v_call: TRBV10-3; cdr3_nt: TGTGCCATCAGTGAGCTTTCAGTGAACACTGAAGCTTTCTTT; cdr3_aa: CAISELSVNTEAFF
clone_size: .; j_call: TRBJ2-7; d_call: .; v_call: TRBV11-2; cdr3_nt: TGTGCCAGCAGCTTATTACGGGTTGGCGAGCAGTACTTC; cdr3_aa: CASSLLRVGEQYF
clone_size: few; j_call: TRBJ2-3; d_call: .; v_call: TRBV5-1; cdr3_nt: TGCGCCAGCAGCTTCGGGGTGGGAGAGCGTGCGCAGTATTTT; cdr3_aa: CASSFGVGERAQYF
clone_size: .; j_call: TRBJ1-2; d_call: .; v_call: TRBV6-5; cdr3_nt: TGTGCCAGCAGTTACGACAGGCCCCATGGCTACACCTTC; cdr3_aa: CASSYDRPHGYTF
clone_size: few; j_call: TRBJ2-2; d_call: .; v_call: TRBV28; cdr3_nt: TGTGCCAGCGCCGGGTCGAACACCGGGGAGCTGTTTTTT; cdr3_aa: CASAGSNTGELFF
clone_size: .; j_call: TRBJ2-5; d_call: .; v_call: TRBV10-3; cdr3_nt: TGTGCCATACGGGGGTACCAAGAGACCCAGTACTTC; cdr3_aa: CAIRGYQETQYF
clone_size: few; j_call: TRBJ2-3; d_call: TRBD2; v_call: TRBV2; cdr3_nt: TGTGCCAGCTTCCAGCGGGGGGGCTTTACAGATACGCAGTATTTT; cdr3_aa: CASFQRGGFTDTQYF
clone_size: few; j_call: TRBJ2-7; d_call: TRBD2; v_call: TRBV5-1; cdr3_nt: TGCGCCAGCAGCTTGGGCGGGACTACCTCCTACGAGCAGTACTTC; cdr3_aa: CASSLGGTTSYEQYF
clone_size: few; j_call: TRBJ1-1; d_call: .; v_call: TRBV6-1; cdr3_nt: TGTGCCAGCAGTCCTCGTCGGGTAGAGGCCAGTGAAGCTTTCTTT; cdr3_aa: CASSPRRVEASEAFF
clone_size: .; j_call: TRBJ2-7; d_call: .; v_call: TRBV6-6; cdr3_nt: TGTGCCAGCAGCTGGGGTGGGGAGCAGTACTTC; cdr3_aa: CASSWGGEQYF
clone_size: .; j_call: TRBJ1-1; d_call: TRBD1; v_call: TRBV9; cdr3_nt: TGTGCCAGCAGCGTAAGTACAGGGGGAGGAACTGAAGCTTTCTTT; cdr3_aa: CASSVSTGGGTEAFF
clone_size: few; j_call: TRBJ1-2; d_call: TRBD1; v_call: TRBV9; cdr3_nt: TGTGCCAGCAGCGCCGCCGGGACAGGGGGACTTGGCTACACCTTC; cdr3_aa: CASSAAGTGGLGYTF
clone_size: few; j_call: TRBJ1-2; d_call: TRBD1; v_call: TRBV20-1; cdr3_nt: TGCAGTGCTCGCGGGGACAGGATTGACACCTTC; cdr3_aa: CSARGDRIDTF
clone_size: few; j_call: TRBJ1-1; d_call: .; v_call: TRBV4-1; cdr3_nt: TGCGCCAGCAGCCAAGTGGGGGCGAACACTGAAGCTTTCTTT; cdr3_aa: CASSQVGANTEAFF
clone_size: few; j_call: TRBJ2-7; d_call: .; v_call: TRBV21-1; cdr3_nt: TGTGCCAGCAGCCGGGACAGGGGAGGCCAGCAGTACTTC; cdr3_aa: CASSRDRGGQQYF
clone_size: .; j_call: TRBJ1-3; d_call: TRBD1; v_call: TRBV7-8; cdr3_nt: TGTGCCAGCAGCTTAGCGGACAGGCGGTCCGGAAACACCATATATTTT; cdr3_aa: CASSLADRRSGNTIYF
clone_size: few; j_call: TRBJ2-1; d_call: TRBD2; v_call: TRBV25-1; cdr3_nt: TGTGCCAGCAGTGAAATTCGGCTAGCGGGAGTCCACAATGAGCAGTTCTTC; cdr3_aa: CASSEIRLAGVHNEQFF
clone_size: few; j_call: TRBJ1-2; d_call: .; v_call: TRBV18; cdr3_nt: TGTGCCAGCTCACCAGGCGGACAGATATCAAACTATGGCTACACCTTC; cdr3_aa: CASSPGGQISNYGYTF
clone_size: .; j_call: TRBJ1-5; d_call: .; v_call: TRBV9; cdr3_nt: TGTGCCAGCAGCGTACTCCCCGATGAATTGGGGAATCAGCCCCAGCATTTT; cdr3_aa: CASSVLPDELGNQPQHF
clone_size: few; j_call: TRBJ1-2; d_call: .; v_call: TRBV29-1; cdr3_nt: TGCAGCCCTTCGGGGCGGGGCTACACCTTC; cdr3_aa: CSPSGRGYTF
clone_size: .; j_call: TRBJ2-7; d_call: TRBD2; v_call: TRBV28; cdr3_nt: TGTGCCAGCAGTTCCCTAGGGGGGAGGCTAGCGGGAGGACCCTACGAGCAGTACTTC; cdr3_aa: CASSSLGGRLAGGPYEQYF
clone_size: .; j_call: TRBJ2-1; d_call: .; v_call: TRBV4-3; cdr3_nt: TGCGCCAGCAGCCAAGTCCGCGGTGATGAGCAGTTCTTC; cdr3_aa: CASSQVRGDEQFF
clone_size: .; j_call: TRBJ2-5; d_call: .; v_call: TRBV6-5; cdr3_nt: TGTGCCAGCAGTTACCGCGGGACAAAACAAGAGACCCAGTACTTC; cdr3_aa: CASSYRGTKQETQYF
clone_size: few; j_call: TRBJ2-7; d_call: .; v_call: TRBV18; cdr3_nt: TGTGCCAGCTCACCACCAGGAGCTGGACGGCTCTACGAGCAGTACTTC; cdr3_aa: CASSPPGAGRLYEQYF
clone_size: once; j_call: TRBJ1-2; d_call: .; v_call: TRBV6-5; cdr3_nt: TGTGCCAGCAGTTACGCGCAGGCTAACTATGGCTACACCTTC; cdr3_aa: CASSYAQANYGYTF
clone_size: few; j_call: TRBJ1-1; d_call: .; v_call: TRBV27; cdr3_nt: TGTGCCAGCAGTTTGGTTATGGGAAAAGCTTTCTTT; cdr3_aa: CASSLVMGKAFF
clone_size: few; j_call: TRBJ1-2; d_call: .; v_call: TRBV10-3; cdr3_nt: TGTGCCATCAGGGAGGGTAATGGCTACACCTTC; cdr3_aa: CAIREGNGYTF
clone_size: .; j_call: TRBJ2-2; d_call: .; v_call: TRBV2; cdr3_nt: TGTGCCAGCAGTGAAGCGGGGTCGGGCACCGGGGAGCTGTTTTTT; cdr3_aa: CASSEAGSGTGELFF
clone_size: .; j_call: TRBJ2-7; d_call: TRBD1; v_call: TRBV28; cdr3_nt: TGTGCCAGCAGTAGTACAGGGGGCGACCCCTCCTACGAGCAGTACTTC; cdr3_aa: CASSSTGGDPSYEQYF
clone_size: .; j_call: TRBJ1-3; d_call: .; v_call: TRBV7-9; cdr3_nt: TGTGCCAGCAGCTTAAGGACAGCTGGAAACACCATATATTTT; cdr3_aa: CASSLRTAGNTIYF